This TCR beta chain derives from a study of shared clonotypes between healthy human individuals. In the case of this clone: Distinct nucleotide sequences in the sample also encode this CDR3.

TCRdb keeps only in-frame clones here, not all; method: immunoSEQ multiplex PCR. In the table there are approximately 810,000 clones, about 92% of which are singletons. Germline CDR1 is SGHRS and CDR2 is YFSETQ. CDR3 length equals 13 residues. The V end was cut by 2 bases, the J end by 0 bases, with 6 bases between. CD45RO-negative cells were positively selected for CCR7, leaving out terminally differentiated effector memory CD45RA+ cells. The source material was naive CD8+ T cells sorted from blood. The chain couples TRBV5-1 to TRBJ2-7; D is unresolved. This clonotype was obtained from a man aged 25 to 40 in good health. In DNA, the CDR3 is TGCGCCAGCAGCTTAAGGAGCTCCTACGAGCAGTACTTC. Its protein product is CASSLRSSYEQYF.